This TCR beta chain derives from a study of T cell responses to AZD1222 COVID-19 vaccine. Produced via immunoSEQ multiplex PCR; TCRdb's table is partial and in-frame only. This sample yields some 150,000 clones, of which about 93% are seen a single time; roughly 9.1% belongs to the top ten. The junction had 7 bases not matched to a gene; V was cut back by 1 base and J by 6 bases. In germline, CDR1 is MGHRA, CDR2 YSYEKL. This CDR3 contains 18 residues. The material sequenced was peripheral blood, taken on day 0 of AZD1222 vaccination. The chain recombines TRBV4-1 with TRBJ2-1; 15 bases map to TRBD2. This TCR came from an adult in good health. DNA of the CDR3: TGCGCCAGCAGCCAAGCGAGGACTAGCGGGGGGGCGGGCAATGAGCAGTTCTTC. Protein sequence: CASSQARTSGGAGNEQFF.